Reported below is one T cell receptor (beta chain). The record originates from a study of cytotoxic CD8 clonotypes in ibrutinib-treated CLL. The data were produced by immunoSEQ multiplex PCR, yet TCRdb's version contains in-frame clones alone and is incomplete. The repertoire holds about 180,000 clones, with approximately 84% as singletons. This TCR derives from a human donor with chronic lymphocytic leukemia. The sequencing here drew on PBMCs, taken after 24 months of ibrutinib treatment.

CDR3 sequence (DNA): TGTGCCAGCAGCTTAAACGGAATCGGCTCCTACAATGAGCAGTTCTTC. It encodes CASSLNGIGSYNEQFF. The chain links TRBV7-2 to TRBJ2-1; D is unclear. V was clipped by 2 bases and J by 0 bases, with 11 bases between them. This CDR3 has 16 amino acids. Germline V gene sequence: CDR1 SGHTA, CDR2 FQGNSA.